This T cell receptor (beta chain) comes out of a study of blood T cells in healthy people across ages. Every donor provided roughly 10 milliliters of peripheral blood. There were at least 5.5 micrograms of total RNA extracted from every sample. Broader study findings: A strong correlation was found between TCR beta diversity and the percentage of naive T cells.

PCR was performed a second time for about 6 to 12 cycles using a sample-barcoded 5' primer and a J-beta primer mix. MiXCR, run by TCRdb on the 5' RACE reads, gives a single entry per CDR3 protein. The sample consists of roughly 2 million distinct CDR3 sequences, 49% of them appearing once. With regard to this clonotype: Its antigen is undetermined.

The TCR was taken from a woman aged 40 to 49 in good health. Sequenced: blood.

The CDR3 region is CASSRKTESTDTQYF. In DNA, the CDR3 is TGTGCCAGCAGCCGAAAGACAGAGAGCACAGATACGCAGTATTTT. The rearrangement uses TRBV27 and TRBJ2-3; D might be TRBD1 (5 bases). The V and J ends lost 6 bases and 0 bases respectively, with 13 bases between them. CDR1 MNHEY and CDR2 SMNVEV come from the germline V gene (reference sequence). The length of the CDR3 is 15 residues.